This entry lists 7 T cell receptor beta chains sequenced from one sample in a study of breast tumors, draining lymph nodes, adjacent tissues (TCRdb year 2016). Receptors were amplified or captured by multiplex PCR. For sequencing, an Illumina HiSeq 2000 was employed. The public reads were reanalyzed by TCRdb: fastp trimming at Q25, MiXCR alignment, in-frame beta chains only. Each CDR3 protein appears once, grouped with its most common genes and DNA. For this sample there are about 53,000 distinct CDR3 sequences; roughly 39% appear just once. The ten most abundant clones make up under 12% of the sample. Sequenced input: breast tumor tissue. All receptors derive from a female donor with breast cancer. Some clones in this sample may be carry-over from other donors' samples.

This clonotype has a count of ten or more. The chain combines TRBV10-3 with TRBJ2-7, with 10 bases matching TRBD2. Germline values: CDR1 ENHRY, CDR2 SYGVKD. V was clipped by 5 bases and J by 4 bases; unmatched bases: 8. The CDR3 runs 15 residues. CDR3 sequence: CAISYTGTSVYEQYF. The DNA of the CDR3 is TGTGCCATCAGTTATACCGGGACTAGCGTGTACGAGCAGTACTTC.

At least ten counts were recorded for this clonotype. The chain couples TRBV3-1 to TRBJ2-1; a possible D gene is TRBD1 (6 bases). Trimming pared 4 bases from V and 5 bases from J, leaving 9 bases between. This CDR3 has 13 amino acids. Germline values: CDR1 LGHDT, CDR2 YNNKEL (reference sequence). CDR3 region: CASSLTGNNEQFF. CDR3 nucleotide sequence: TGTGCCAGCAGCCTGACAGGCAACAATGAGCAGTTCTTC.

This clonotype showed up just a few times. The chain employs TRBV12-3 or TRBV12-4 and TRBJ1-1; D gene uncertain. V was clipped by 2 bases and J by 1 base, with 5 bases between them. The CDR3 is 13 amino acids. The CDR3 DNA follows: TGTGCCAGCAGTTTAAACCCGAACACTGAAGCTTTCTTT. Amino acid sequence: CASSLNPNTEAFF.

The chain recombines TRBV18 with TRBJ1-1; perhaps TRBD1 as D (5 bases). Trimming pared 2 bases from V and 1 base from J, leaving 17 bases between. The CDR3 runs 17 residues. Germline V CDR1 and CDR2: KGHSH, LQKENI. The CDR3 region has the DNA TGTGCCAGCTCACCAATGGGACCCGGGACGCAGAACACTGAAGCTTTCTTT. This translates into CASSPMGPGTQNTEAFF.

The chain couples TRBV5-1 to TRBJ2-3, with 14 bases lining up with TRBD2. Looked up from germline, CDR1 is SGHRS and CDR2 is YFSETQ. The CDR3 runs to 18 residues. With V trimmed by 4 bases and J by 5 bases, 12 bases remained unmatched. The CDR3 loop reads CASSETAIGLAGGDTQYF. CDR3 in DNA: TGCGCCAGCAGCGAGACTGCAATTGGACTAGCGGGAGGAGATACGCAGTATTTT.

The CDR3 spells CSAKMNRGPEKLFF. As DNA, the CDR3 is TGCAGTGCCAAGATGAACAGGGGGCCTGAAAAACTGTTTTTT. The V gene is TRBV20-1, the J gene TRBJ1-4, with TRBD1 matching 9 bases. Losses at the gene ends were 6 bases for V and 7 bases for J; bases not matched to a gene: 9. The CDR3 sequence is 14 residues long. Looked up from germline, CDR1 is DFQATT and CDR2 is SNEGSKA (reference sequence).

Details on this clonotype: At one of its ends the junction is not consistent with the germline gene, which may arise from a read error. This chain joins TRBV5-1 and TRBJ2-3; the D gene could be TRBD1 or TRBD2 (5 bases each). The CDR3 spans 14 residues. CDR1 and CDR2 (germline): SGHRS, YFSETQ. The CDR3: CASTLGEPYNEQYF. CDR3 DNA sequence: TGCGCCAGCACCTTGGGGGAGCCCTACAATGAGCAGTATTTT.